Shown below are 31 T cell receptor beta chains from a single sample sequenced in a study of blood T cells in healthy people across ages. Using a J-beta primer mix together with a sample-barcoded 5' primer, a second PCR was run for roughly 7 to 11 cycles. TCRdb fed the 5' RACE reads into MiXCR, producing one record per CDR3 protein. The sample consists of about 1.1 million distinct CDR3 sequences, roughly two fifths of them appearing once. The sequencing input was blood. These receptors were collected from a man aged 18 to 35 in good health.

The genes are TRBV5-6 and TRBJ1-1; D is unresolved. In germline, CDR1 is SGHDT, CDR2 YYEEEE. CDR3 length equals 13 residues. Trimming removed 0 bases at V and 5 bases at J, with 8 bases between. This CDR3 is CASSLAVDTEAFF. CDR3 sequence (DNA): TGTGCCAGCAGCTTGGCCGTAGATACTGAAGCTTTCTTT.

The chain combines TRBV12-3 or TRBV12-4 with TRBJ1-1; TRBD1 aligns across 9 bases. V lost 3 bases, J lost 4 bases, and 6 bases stayed unmatched. The CDR3 consists of 15 residues. The CDR3 is CASSFEQGAGTEAFF. The CDR3 nucleotides read TGTGCCAGCAGTTTCGAACAGGGGGCAGGCACTGAAGCTTTCTTT.

This clonotype was found a few times. This chain connects TRBV20-1 to TRBJ2-3; TRBD1 agrees at 9 bases. Germline CDR1 is DFQATT and CDR2 is SNEGSKA (reference sequence). J lost 2 bases, V lost 6 bases, and 9 bases had no gene match. The CDR3 contains 15 residues. The CDR3 loop is CSASAGTGFTDTQYF. CDR3 nucleotides: TGCAGTGCCTCCGCCGGGACAGGGTTCACAGATACGCAGTATTTT.

In this sample, this clonotype turned up many times. The chain uses TRBV29-1 and TRBJ2-7, with 10 bases identical to TRBD1. After removal of 8 bases from V and 4 bases from J, the junction contained 8 bases not matched to a gene. Per the germline V gene, CDR1 is SQVTM and CDR2 is ANQGSEA. The CDR3 extends over 13 amino acids. The CDR3 nucleotides are TGCAGCATAAGGGGACAGGGGAAATACGAGCAGTACTTC. This encodes CSIRGQGKYEQYF.

The genes are TRBV7-2 and TRBJ2-4; D ambiguous. The CDR3 covers 13 residues. Trimming left V 3 bases short and J 5 bases short, with 8 bases between. The germline gives CDR1 SGHTA, CDR2 FQGNSA. The CDR3 loop is CASSFGLQNIQYF. The CDR3 region has the DNA TGTGCCAGCAGCTTCGGCCTGCAAAACATTCAGTACTTC.

The chain combines TRBV6-2 or TRBV6-3 with TRBJ1-2, with 8 bases identical to TRBD1. The CDR3 is 13 residues long. CDR1 MNHEY and CDR2 SVGEGT come from the germline V gene. V dropped 5 bases and J dropped 9; count of bases not matched to a gene: 8. The CDR3 DNA is TGTGCCAGCAGTGACCTAAGGACAGGGCGCTACACCTTC. Its translation: CASSDLRTGRYTF.

The chain recombines TRBV4-1 with TRBJ2-5; possible D gene TRBD2, 5 bases. The length of the CDR3 is 14 residues. V was shortened by 3 bases and J by 4 bases, with 12 bases between the two germline ends. CDR1 MGHRA and CDR2 YSYEKL come from the germline V gene. CDR3 residues: CASSHPRGGETQYF. The CDR3 DNA reads as TGCGCCAGCAGCCACCCGCGCGGAGGAGAGACCCAGTACTTC.

The chain carries TRBV28 and TRBJ2-1, with 8 bases fitting TRBD2. This CDR3 is 15 amino acids long. In germline, CDR1 is MDHEN, CDR2 SYDVKM. V lost 8 bases to trimming and J lost 0 bases; unmatched junction nucleotides: 6. The CDR3 sequence: CASGIAGHSYNEQFF. The CDR3, as DNA: TGTGCCAGCGGAATAGCGGGGCACTCCTACAATGAGCAGTTCTTC.

This clonotype was counted between two and nine times. The chain links TRBV2 to TRBJ2-2; TRBD1 matches at 7 bases. Germline CDR1 SNHLY, CDR2 FYNNEI. V lost 5 bases, J lost 5 bases, and 8 bases stayed unmatched. The CDR3 covers 15 residues. The CDR3 DNA reads as TGTGCCAGCAGTCTTTCGACAGGGTATACCGGGGAGCTGTTTTTT. Protein product: CASSLSTGYTGELFF.

The chain uses TRBV20-1 and TRBJ2-4, with 7 positions matching TRBD2. Germline V gene sequence: CDR1 DFQATT, CDR2 SNEGSKA (reference sequence). The CDR3 has 15 amino acids. Trimming removed 5 bases from V and 0 bases from J; junction bases left unmatched: 7. CDR3 in amino acids: CSAGRLALAKNIQYF. CDR3 in DNA: TGCAGTGCTGGCCGACTAGCCCTAGCCAAAAACATTCAGTACTTC.

This clonotype showed up just a few times. The chain is built from TRBV7-8 and TRBJ1-4, with D uncertain. V was clipped by 1 base and J by 1 base, with 10 bases between them. The CDR3 extends over 16 amino acids. Germline-derived CDR1 and CDR2 are SGHVS and FQNEAQ. CDR3 region: CASSLGAGGTNEKLFF. As DNA, the CDR3 is TGTGCCAGCAGCTTAGGGGCAGGCGGAACTAATGAAAAACTGTTTTTT.

This clonotype has a handful of counts. V is TRBV4-1 and J is TRBJ2-5; the match to TRBD1 covers 11 bases. Germline lookup yields CDR1 MGHRA and CDR2 YSYEKL. The CDR3 runs to 17 residues. V shed 0 bases and J 5 bases; nucleotides not matched to a gene: 8. This CDR3 reads CASSQDQDRGPGETQYF. For the CDR3, the DNA is TGCGCCAGCAGCCAAGATCAGGACAGGGGGCCCGGGGAGACCCAGTACTTC.

This clonotype was picked up a small number of times. The chain uses TRBV7-9 and TRBJ2-1; 13 nucleotides match TRBD2. This CDR3 is built from 17 residues. Germline values: CDR1 SEHNR, CDR2 FQNEAQ (reference sequence). J was trimmed by 8 bases and V by 6 bases; bases with no gene match: 13. The CDR3 loop is CASRGTSGVLRSDEQFF. For the CDR3, the DNA is TGTGCCAGCAGGGGGACTAGCGGGGTCCTACGTTCAGATGAGCAGTTCTTC.

V usage is TRBV4-1 and J usage is TRBJ2-1; no definite D call. This CDR3 is 16 amino acids long. V was pared by 1 base and J by 0 bases, with 10 bases between. Germline V CDR1 and CDR2: MGHRA, YSYEKL. The CDR3 DNA follows: TGCGCCAGCAGCCAAGTCATTCCAAGCTCCTACAATGAGCAGTTCTTC. Translating it yields CASSQVIPSSYNEQFF.

Of note for this clonotype: A much larger clone is a single base away; this may be a read error. The J gene is TRBJ1-2, the V gene TRBV9, with D uncertain. Trimming cost V 4 bases and J 6 bases, with 19 bases left between them. This CDR3 has 15 residues. Germline V gives CDR1 SGDLS, CDR2 YYNGEE. CDR3 DNA sequence: TGTGCCAGCAGCCCTACCCCGAGATCTCTGAATGGCTACACCTTC. Translation: CASSPTPRSLNGYTF.

The chain employs TRBV28 and TRBJ1-1; D remains unclear. The CDR3 extends over 14 amino acids. Germline V gene data show CDR1 as MDHEN and CDR2 as SYDVKM. Trimming removed 5 bases from V and 3 bases from J, with 13 bases in between. CDR3 in amino acids: CASSPDIWYTEAFF. In nucleotides, the CDR3 is TGTGCCAGCAGTCCAGACATTTGGTACACTGAAGCTTTCTTT.

This clonotype turned up a few times. The chain couples TRBV6-2 or TRBV6-3 to TRBJ2-3, with D possibly matching TRBD2 (5 bases). The CDR3 covers 14 residues. Deletions cut 5 bases from V and 6 bases from J, with 15 bases between. Germline CDR1 is MNHEY and CDR2 is SVGEGT. In nucleotides, the CDR3 is TGTGCCAGCAGTGGGGAGACGGTACCGGATACGCAGTATTTT. Its protein product is CASSGETVPDTQYF.

This clonotype was counted between two and nine times. The chain uses TRBV25-1 and TRBJ1-3; TRBD1 is a possible D gene (5 bases). The CDR3 runs 13 residues. The germline V gene has CDR1 MGHDK and CDR2 SYGVNS. V was trimmed by 1 base and J by 4 bases, leaving 5 bases between them. CDR3 region: CASSEWGGNTIYF. For the CDR3, the DNA is TGTGCCAGCAGTGAATGGGGCGGAAACACCATATATTTT.

J is TRBJ2-1 and V is TRBV7-2; 12 bases fit TRBD2. TRBJ2-7 explains the end of the DNA better; the J call may be wrong. This CDR3 is built from 16 residues. Per the germline V gene, CDR1 is SGHTA and CDR2 is FQGNSA. The CDR3 spells CASSPKLAGGYNEQYF. The CDR3 DNA is TGTGCCAGCAGCCCCAAACTAGCGGGAGGCTACAATGAGCAGTACTTC.

This clonotype was seen many times. This chain uses TRBV20-1 with TRBJ2-3; the D call may be TRBD1 or TRBD2 (5 bases each). The germline V gene has CDR1 DFQATT and CDR2 SNEGSKA (reference sequence). The CDR3 runs to 16 residues. Trimming removed 3 bases at V and 4 bases at J, with 20 bases between. CDR3 nucleotides: TGCAGTGCTAGGGGCTCCCAGGGACGGGACGCAGATACGCAGTATTTT. Amino acids: CSARGSQGRDADTQYF.

The chain is built from TRBV6-6 and TRBJ1-5; D perhaps matches TRBD1 (5 bases). CDR1 is MNHNY, CDR2 SVGAGI, per germline (reference sequence). The CDR3 has 15 residues. V was pared by 6 bases and J by 7 bases, with 19 bases between. The CDR3 DNA sequence: TGTGCCAGCAGCCCTCCGGGCAGGGTGGGCCAGCCCCAGCATTTT. This translates into CASSPPGRVGQPQHF.

This clonotype was detected a few times. V is TRBV7-2 and J is TRBJ1-4; D is unresolved. Germline CDR1 SGHTA, CDR2 FQGNSA. The CDR3 has 14 amino acids. V was shortened by 3 bases and J by 2 bases, with 7 bases between the two germline ends. CDR3 loop: CASSFSPTNEKLFF. CDR3 nucleotides: TGTGCCAGCAGCTTCTCGCCCACTAATGAAAAACTGTTTTTT.

This clonotype was counted a few times. The rearrangement joins TRBV4-1 to TRBJ1-2, with TRBD1 as a possible D gene (6 bases). The CDR3 covers 16 residues. Germline lookup yields CDR1 MGHRA and CDR2 YSYEKL. V was clipped by 0 bases and J by 4 bases, with 15 bases between them. The CDR3 loop reads CASSQDSQGIFYGYTF. The CDR3 region has the DNA TGCGCCAGCAGCCAAGATTCACAGGGTATTTTCTATGGCTACACCTTC.

Worth noting for this clonotype: Sequence at one end of the junction differs from germline and may be a read error. The V and J genes are TRBV12-5 and TRBJ1-6; D remains unclear. Per the germline V gene, CDR1 is LGHNT and CDR2 is FRNRAP. The CDR3 spans 18 residues. CDR3 protein: CAGGPDAAPNPYNSPLHF. The CDR3 coding sequence is TGTGCTGGTGGTCCTGACGCGGCGCCGAACCCCTATAATTCACCCCTCCACTTT.

This clonotype occurred many times. V is TRBV4-3 and J is TRBJ2-3; 10 bases are a match to TRBD2. The CDR3 has 19 amino acids. In germline, CDR1 is LGHNA, CDR2 YSLEER. V was pared by 4 bases and J by 0 bases, with 13 bases of the junction left unmatched. The CDR3 protein is CASSRHLWTSGLSTDTQYF. The CDR3 DNA sequence: TGCGCCAGCAGCCGCCACCTATGGACTAGCGGTCTTAGCACAGATACGCAGTATTTT.

About this clonotype: Sequence at one end of the junction differs from germline and may be a read error. The chain joins TRBV7-2 to TRBJ1-6; D unclear. The CDR3 contains 16 residues. Per the germline V gene, CDR1 is SGHTA and CDR2 is FQGNSA. In nucleotides, the CDR3 is TGTGCCAGCAGCTCTGGGCGAATTACCTATAATTCGCCCCTCCACTTT. The encoded protein is CASSSGRITYNSPLHF.

V gene TRBV27 combines with J gene TRBJ1-6; D possibly corresponds to TRBD1 (5 bases). Per the germline V gene, CDR1 is MNHEY and CDR2 is SMNVEV (reference sequence). This CDR3 spans 17 amino acids. The V end was cut by 3 bases, the J end by 6 bases, with 18 bases between. The CDR3 here is CASSLLSWGAGNSPLHF. In nucleotides, the CDR3 is TGTGCCAGCAGTTTGCTGTCCTGGGGCGCGGGTAATTCACCCCTCCACTTT.

This clonotype turned up a few times. The gene calls are TRBV20-1 and TRBJ1-1; 7 nucleotides agree with TRBD1. CDR3 length: 14 residues. V shed 6 bases and J 5 bases; nucleotides not matched to a gene: 12. Germline CDR1 reads DFQATT; CDR2 reads SNEGSKA (reference sequence). CDR3 residues: CSAPFRGAETEAFF. As DNA, the CDR3 is TGCAGTGCCCCCTTCAGGGGGGCCGAGACTGAAGCTTTCTTT.

The chain has TRBV15 and TRBJ2-5, with unresolved D. There are 13 residues in the CDR3. V was trimmed by 5 bases and J by 2 bases, leaving 9 bases between them. Per germline, CDR1 LNHNV and CDR2 YYDKDF (reference sequence). The CDR3 bases are TGTGCCACCAGCCCTTGGGGACAAGAGACCCAGTACTTC. Translating gives CATSPWGQETQYF.

This clonotype was counted ten times or more. This chain uses TRBV7-8 with TRBJ2-7, with 10 bases fitting TRBD1. The CDR3 totals 14 residues. Trimming took 4 bases from V and 4 from J; bases not matched to a gene: 4. Germline assignment: CDR1 SGHVS and CDR2 FQNEAQ. CDR3 region: CASSSGTGVYEQYF. The CDR3 DNA sequence: TGTGCCAGCAGCTCCGGGACAGGGGTGTACGAGCAGTACTTC.

CDR3 nucleotides: TGCGCCAGCAGCCAAGCGCAGGGATCAAACATCCCCTACGAGCAGTACTTC. This codes for CASSQAQGSNIPYEQYF. This chain links TRBV4-3 with TRBJ2-7; tentative D call: TRBD1 (5 bases). This CDR3 has 17 residues. V lost 1 base to trimming and J lost 2 bases, with 18 bases between them. The germline gives CDR1 LGHNA, CDR2 YSLEER.